This T cell receptor beta chain stems from a study of blood T cell repertoires in COVID-19. Study-wide background: COVID-19 samples, acute and convalescent, were from the United States, Italy and Spain. PBMCs, B-cell-depleted T cells, or T cells provided the cDNA or gDNA that made up the material.

Authors' processing steps: Amplifying reference gene primers gave estimates of nucleated cell counts. Libraries were prepared by immunoSEQ multiplex PCR; TCRdb keeps only in-frame clonotypes and omits some of them. For V, J and clone size, that table is used; D and trimming come from the DNA. The table lists fewer than 400,000 clones, roughly 85% of them singletons, with more than 3% in the top ten. This CDR3 region has 16 residues. The trim removed 0 bases at V and 1 base at J, leaving 4 bases unmatched. Per germline, CDR1 SGDLS and CDR2 YYNGEE. The source material was peripheral blood. This chain joins TRBV9 and TRBJ1-1, with 9 positions matching TRBD1. This sequence was found in a woman under 30 with acute or convalescent COVID-19. The CDR3 spells CASSVGTGGANTEAFF. CDR3 nucleotides: TGTGCCAGCAGCGTAGGAACAGGGGGCGCGAACACTGAAGCTTTCTTT.